This entry concerns a single T cell receptor beta chain. The antigen is undetermined. The data belong to a study of cytomegalovirus exposure and HLA in healthy donors. Overall study findings and caveats: As was reported, the classifier diagnosed cytomegalovirus status with high specificity and sensitivity.

The PCR used 60 Vbeta and 13 Jbeta primers. This table comes from immunoSEQ multiplex PCR, and its TCRdb copy is limited to in-frame clones, with some not included. The data contain 110,000 or so clones, about 61% of them singletons. Looked up from germline, CDR1 is SGHRS and CDR2 is YFSETQ. Trimming at V came to 0 bases and at J to 6 bases, leaving 15 bases not matched to a gene. The CDR3 has 18 amino acids. This receptor was identified in a man aged 18-30 years in good health and CMV-seropositive. The material sequenced was PBMCs. The chain links TRBV5-1 to TRBJ2-3; 8 bases fit TRBD1. The CDR3 bases are TGCGCCAGCAGCTTGGCCCTCGGCCCAGACAGGGGAGGTGATACGCAGTATTTT. It specifies CASSLALGPDRGGDTQYF.